This TCR beta chain derives from a study of T cell changes during pregnancy in multiple sclerosis. Repertoires were generated with immunoSEQ multiplex PCR, while TCRdb's copy carries only in-frame clones and drops some. The sample gives 45,000 or so clones, about 91% of which show up once; roughly 9.1% is in the top ten. The CDR3 runs 15 residues. V lost 0 bases, J lost 3 bases, and 11 bases lay in between. The germline V gene encodes CDR1 SGHTA and CDR2 FQGNSA. The sequence was collected from a female donor with multiple sclerosis, enrolled in a pregnancy study. The chain joins TRBV7-2 to TRBJ1-1; no firm D call. This material consisted of CD8+ T cells from peripheral blood mononuclear cells, taken after pregnancy. The CDR3 protein is CASSLALLTDTEAFF. CDR3 DNA sequence: TGTGCCAGCAGCTTAGCATTATTGACTGACACTGAAGCTTTCTTT.